This T cell receptor (beta chain) comes out of a study of response to subunit inactivated influenza vaccine. Notes on the study in general: That few new T cells are recruited by each seasonal influenza vaccination was the authors' suggestion.

Per the germline V gene, CDR1 is DFQATT and CDR2 is SNEGSKA (reference sequence). CDR3 length: 15 amino acids. V was clipped by 1 base and J by 3 bases, with 15 bases between them. Via MiXCR, TCRdb re-called the RT-PCR reads, giving one row per CDR3 protein. The profile shows roughly 570,000 distinct CDR3 sequences, over 10% of them singletons. To note about this clonotype: Its antigen is unidentified.

The chain recombines TRBV20-1 with TRBJ2-5, with D unresolved. This receptor was taken from a middle-aged man who received an inactivated influenza vaccine. The source was PBMCs from blood, collected about 6 weeks after vaccination. The CDR3 DNA follows: TGCAGTGCTAGAGTAGCACAATTCCTCGAAGAGACCCAGTACTTC. Protein sequence: CSARVAQFLEETQYF.